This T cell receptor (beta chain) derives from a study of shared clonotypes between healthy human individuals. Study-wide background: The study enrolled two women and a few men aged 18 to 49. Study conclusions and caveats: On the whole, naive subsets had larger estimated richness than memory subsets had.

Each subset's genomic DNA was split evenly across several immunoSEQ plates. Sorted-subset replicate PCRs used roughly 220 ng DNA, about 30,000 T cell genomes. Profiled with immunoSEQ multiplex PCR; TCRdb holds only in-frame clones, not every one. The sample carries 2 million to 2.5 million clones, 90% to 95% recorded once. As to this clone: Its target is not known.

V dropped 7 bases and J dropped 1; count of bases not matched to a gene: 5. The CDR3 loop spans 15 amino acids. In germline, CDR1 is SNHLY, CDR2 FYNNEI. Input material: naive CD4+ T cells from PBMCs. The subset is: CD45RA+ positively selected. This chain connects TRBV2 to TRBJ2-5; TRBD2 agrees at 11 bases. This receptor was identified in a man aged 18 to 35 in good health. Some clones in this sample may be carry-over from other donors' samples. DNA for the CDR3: TGTGCCAGCACCGGGACTAGCGGACTCCAAGAGACCCAGTACTTC. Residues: CASTGTSGLQETQYF.